The following is a T cell receptor beta chain sequence with its context. The entry originates in a study of blood T cell repertoires in COVID-19. Original methodology: Amplification with reference gene primers provided the estimates of nucleated cell counts. Here immunoSEQ multiplex PCR was the method, and the copy in TCRdb shows in-frame clones only, minus some. Clone size and V and J calls were adopted from that table, with D and trimming inferred from the DNA. The table includes about 180,000 clones, roughly nine tenths detected once. The CDR3 totals 14 residues. The V gene's germline CDR1 is WNHNN and CDR2 SYGVQD (reference sequence). The V segment lost 7 bases and the J segment 6 bases; nucleotides outside the gene matches: 6.

V gene TRBV10-1 combines with J gene TRBJ2-2; TRBD2 matches at 9 bases. The receptor comes from a man aged 18 to 35 who had recovered from COVID-19. Sequencing used peripheral blood. The CDR3 region is CASNGGRGSGELFF. In nucleotides, the CDR3 is TGCGCCAGCAATGGCGGGAGGGGATCCGGGGAGCTGTTTTTT.